A single sample gave rise to the 3 T cell receptor beta chains below, sequenced in a study of cytomegalovirus exposure and HLA in healthy donors. Primers for the PCR totalled 60 Vbeta and 13 Jbeta. Using immunoSEQ multiplex PCR, the repertoire was profiled, and TCRdb retains in-frame clones only, with some absent. The repertoire holds 100,000 to 150,000 clones, with 80% as singletons. Sequencing input: PBMCs. All receptors come from a female donor in good health and CMV-seronegative.

The chain carries TRBV10-2 and TRBJ2-5; possibly TRBD1 for D (6 bases). The J call may be faulty, since TRBJ2-7 better matches the DNA end. Germline V gene data show CDR1 as WSHSY and CDR2 as SAAADI. The CDR3 length is 11 residues. The CDR3 loop is CASTRGYEQYF. The CDR3, as DNA: TGCGCCAGCACTAGGGGGTACGAGCAGTACTTC.

The chain links TRBV28 to TRBJ2-1; 14 bases match TRBD2. Per the germline V gene, CDR1 is MDHEN and CDR2 is SYDVKM. The V segment lost 4 bases and the J segment 9 bases; nucleotides outside the gene matches: 11. CDR3 size: 17 residues. CDR3 sequence (DNA): TGTGCCAGCAGTTCTCCCTCCGGGACTAGCGGGAGAGGTGAGCAGTTCTTC. Translating gives CASSSPSGTSGRGEQFF.

This chain links TRBV5-6 with TRBJ1-4, with 7 bases that match TRBD1. Germline V gene sequence: CDR1 SGHDT, CDR2 YYEEEE. V was pared by 4 bases and J by 3 bases, with 6 bases of the junction left unmatched. The CDR3 extends over 15 amino acids. CDR3 nucleotides: TGTGCCAGCAGCGGAACAGGGGCCCCTAATGAAAAACTGTTTTTT. Translation: CASSGTGAPNEKLFF.